The entry below gives a single T cell receptor (beta chain) sequence along with its context. This sample is part of a study of chronic HIV infection and antiretroviral therapy. The CDR3 has 13 amino acids. V was shortened by 2 bases and J by 5 bases, with 9 bases between the two germline ends. Per the germline V gene, CDR1 is SNHLY and CDR2 is FYNNEI. TCRdb reprocessed the 5' RACE reads via MiXCR and lists one record per CDR3 protein. The data hold 40,000 to 60,000 distinct CDR3 sequences, with about 18% observed a single time. V and J are TRBV2 and TRBJ1-1; no clear D. Specimen: peripheral blood. This TCR was recovered from an adult who had HIV and had not received antiretroviral therapy, or was an uninfected healthy control (not recorded which). The CDR3 sequence is CASSENGKTEAFF. The DNA for the CDR3 is TGTGCCAGCAGTGAAAACGGGAAAACTGAAGCTTTCTTT.